Below are 25 T cell receptor beta chains sequenced from a single sample in a study of PD-1 blockade in classical Hodgkin lymphoma. Using immunoSEQ multiplex PCR, the repertoire was profiled, and TCRdb retains in-frame clones only, with some absent. The table includes fewer than 35,000 clones, around 80% detected once. The time point is: cycle 4 day 1 (C4D1), after six to seven weeks of nivolumab. Brentuximab vedotin exposure varied among the patients, all of whom had relapsed after autologous stem cell transplantation. Purification of CD4+ T cells from thawed PBMCs was performed via magnetic negative selection. The source was CD4+ T cells from blood, collected before the fourth cycle of nivolumab. The receptors stem from a human donor with classical Hodgkin lymphoma.

V usage is TRBV7-9 and J usage is TRBJ2-7, with 9 bases lining up with TRBD2. The germline gives CDR1 SEHNR, CDR2 FQNEAQ (reference sequence). The CDR3 has 15 residues. After removal of 4 bases from V and 6 bases from J, the junction contained 10 bases not matched to a gene. The CDR3 loop reads CASSSFAGTSSEQYF. CDR3 bases: TGTGCCAGCAGCTCGTTCGCCGGGACTAGCTCCGAGCAGTACTTC. Using reference TRBV7-9 and TRBJ2-7 for the parts outside the CDR3, the full variable domain is DTGVSQNPRHKITKRGQNVTFRCDPISEHNRLYWYRQTLGQGPEFLTYFQNEAQLEKSRLLSDRFSAERPKGSFSTLEIQRTEQGDSAMYLCASSSFAGTSSEQYFGPGTRLTVT.

Only a few counts were recorded for this clone. The chain uses TRBV10-3 and TRBJ1-6, with unresolved D. Trimming removed 8 bases at V and 5 bases at J, with 13 bases between. The CDR3 spans 14 residues. Germline V CDR1 and CDR2: ENHRY, SYGVKD. The CDR3 sequence is CAILPQLDNSPLHF. The DNA of the CDR3 is TGTGCCATCCTCCCTCAGCTGGATAATTCACCCCTCCACTTT.

V usage is TRBV30 and J usage is TRBJ2-3; 8 positions match TRBD2. The V segment lost 4 bases and the J segment 3 bases; nucleotides outside the gene matches: 6. CDR3 length: 14 amino acids. The germline V gene has CDR1 GTSNPN and CDR2 SVGIG (reference sequence). The CDR3 nucleotides are TGTGCCTGGAACCCCCGGGGGGGGACAGATACGCAGTATTTT. Its protein is CAWNPRGGTDTQYF.

This sequence joins TRBV28 and TRBJ1-4; a weak D match, TRBD1 (6 bases). Trimming took off 7 bases at V and 7 bases at J, with 10 bases between the two ends. From germline, CDR1 is MDHEN and CDR2 SYDVKM. The CDR3 spans 12 residues. CDR3 loop: CASKAGVEKLFF. In nucleotides, the CDR3 is TGTGCCAGCAAGGCAGGGGTTGAAAAACTGTTTTTT.

The rearrangement uses TRBV19 and TRBJ2-2; D tentatively fits TRBD1 or TRBD2 (5 bases each). Germline loops: CDR1 LNHDA, CDR2 SQIVND (reference sequence). The CDR3 has 15 amino acids. V was pared by 4 bases and J by 4 bases, with 13 bases between. Written as DNA, the CDR3 is TGTGCCAGTAGTACCATCCAGGGACCCACCGGGGAGCTGTTTTTT. Translation gives CASSTIQGPTGELFF.

The table lists this clone with a count of one. V and J are TRBV5-4 and TRBJ1-2; 8 bases fit TRBD1. This CDR3 contains 14 residues. The junction had 9 bases not matched to a gene; V was cut back by 4 bases and J by 7 bases. From germline, CDR1 is SGHNT and CDR2 YYREEE (reference sequence). This chain's CDR3 is CASSTDRDPTGYTF. The CDR3, as DNA: TGTGCCAGCAGCACGGACAGGGACCCAACTGGCTACACCTTC.

The chain couples TRBV2 to TRBJ2-7; TRBD1 matches 8 bases. CDR3 length: 14 residues. J was trimmed by 0 bases and V by 6 bases; bases with no gene match: 4. Germline assignment: CDR1 SNHLY and CDR2 FYNNEI. CDR3 residues: CASRRQGSSYEQYF. In DNA, the CDR3 is TGTGCCAGCAGGAGACAGGGGAGCTCCTACGAGCAGTACTTC.

The chain carries TRBV28 and TRBJ1-5; D remains ambiguous. The length of the CDR3 is 11 residues. Looked up from germline, CDR1 is MDHEN and CDR2 is SYDVKM. V was cut by 3 bases and J by 6 bases, with 3 bases left in between. The CDR3: CASSFGQPQHF. CDR3 nucleotides: TGTGCCAGCAGTTTCGGTCAGCCCCAGCATTTT.

This chain joins TRBV6-5 and TRBJ1-2, with D possibly being TRBD1 (6 bases). CDR1 MNHEY and CDR2 SVGAGI come from the germline V gene. CDR3 length equals 15 residues. Trimming removed 5 bases from V and 4 bases from J, with 17 bases in between. The CDR3 spells CASSRGERNPYGYTF. The CDR3 DNA sequence: TGTGCCAGCAGTAGGGGGGAAAGAAACCCCTATGGCTACACCTTC.

The chain couples TRBV4-2 to TRBJ1-2; 9 bases align to TRBD1. V lost 0 bases and J lost 7; bases outside the gene matches: 9. Germline V gene lookup returns CDR1 LGHNA and CDR2 YNFKEQ. The CDR3 extends over 16 amino acids. CDR3 sequence (DNA): TGTGCCAGCAGCCAAGATCCCGGGACAGGGTCTGCTGGCTACACCTTC. It codes for CASSQDPGTGSAGYTF.

This sequence joins TRBV30 and TRBJ1-3; D gene ambiguous. Trimming cost V 4 bases and J 0 bases, with 13 bases left between them. Looked up from germline, CDR1 is GTSNPN and CDR2 is SVGIG (reference sequence). The CDR3 has 15 amino acids. This chain's CDR3 is CAWTPFIPSGNTIYF. Here the CDR3 DNA reads TGTGCCTGGACTCCATTTATTCCCTCTGGAAACACCATATATTTT.

This chain connects TRBV10-3 to TRBJ1-5; a possible D gene is TRBD1 (6 bases). Per germline, CDR1 ENHRY and CDR2 SYGVKD. Trimming removed 7 bases at V and 2 bases at J, with 12 bases between. The CDR3 length is 14 residues. The CDR3 sequence is CAIIYREGNQPQHF. CDR3 DNA sequence: TGTGCCATCATTTACAGGGAGGGCAATCAGCCCCAGCATTTT.

In its sample, this clone was seen once. J is TRBJ2-1 and V is TRBV2, with 7 bases lining up with TRBD1. J was trimmed by 8 bases and V by 8 bases; bases with no gene match: 15. From germline, CDR1 is SNHLY and CDR2 FYNNEI. CDR3 length: 15 amino acids. This CDR3 reads CASSGGPGGRDEQFF. As DNA, the CDR3 is TGTGCCAGCTCCGGCGGCCCAGGGGGTCGGGATGAGCAGTTCTTC.

This clone has only one observation. V and J are TRBV11-2 and TRBJ2-1, with a tentative D call TRBD2 (6 bases). Trimming pared 5 bases from V and 2 bases from J, leaving 13 bases between. Germline lookup yields CDR1 SGHAT and CDR2 FQNNGV. CDR3 length: 15 amino acids. The CDR3 loop is CASSTRLVAYNEQFF. In nucleotides, the CDR3 is TGTGCCAGCAGCACCCGACTAGTAGCCTACAATGAGCAGTTCTTC.

The chain recombines TRBV4-2 with TRBJ2-3, with a tentative D call TRBD2 (6 bases). CDR1 and CDR2 (germline): LGHNA, YNFKEQ. Trimming took off 2 bases at V and 0 bases at J, with 21 bases between the two ends. The CDR3 runs to 19 residues. CDR3 coding DNA: TGTGCCAGCAGCCAACGTGGGGGGTTCGCCGACATGAGCACAGATACGCAGTATTTT. It encodes CASSQRGGFADMSTDTQYF.

V usage is TRBV30 and J usage is TRBJ2-1, with no clear D. Germline V gene lookup returns CDR1 GTSNPN and CDR2 SVGIG (reference sequence). The V end lost 2 bases, the J end lost 7 bases, and 9 bases lay between the germline ends. The CDR3 extends over 12 amino acids. The CDR3 loop reads CAWSPRRNEQFF. The DNA of the CDR3 is TGTGCCTGGAGTCCTCGGCGGAATGAGCAGTTCTTC.

The rearrangement uses TRBV5-1 and TRBJ2-7; D possibly corresponds to TRBD1 (6 bases). V lost 5 bases, J lost 7 bases, and 13 bases lay in between. The CDR3 runs to 12 residues. The germline V gene encodes CDR1 SGHRS and CDR2 YFSETQ. The CDR3 coding sequence is TGCGCCAGCAGACGGGACAACTGGGAGCAGTACTTC. Its protein product is CASRRDNWEQYF.

The chain carries TRBV18 and TRBJ2-7; TRBD2 might be the D (5 bases). The CDR3 runs 15 residues. The germline gives CDR1 KGHSH, CDR2 LQKENI. V was trimmed by 3 bases and J by 0 bases, leaving 12 bases between them. CDR3 sequence: CASSPNSGISYEQYF. CDR3 in DNA: TGTGCCAGCTCACCTAACTCCGGGATCTCCTACGAGCAGTACTTC. The full variable domain, its missing parts supplied by reference TRBV18 and TRBJ2-7, is NAGVMQNPRHLVRRRGQEARLRCSPMKGHSHVYWYRQLPEEGLKFMVYLQKENIIDESGMPKERFSAEFPKEGPSILRIQQVVRGDSAAYFCASSPNSGISYEQYFGPGTRLTVT.

The CDR3 nucleotides read TGTGCCAGCAGCCTGGGACAGTACAACACTGAAGCTTTCTTT. Protein sequence: CASSLGQYNTEAFF. The rearrangement links TRBV7-2 to TRBJ1-1; TRBD1 matches at 7 bases. The V and J ends lost 5 bases and 2 bases, in that order; junction bases with no gene match: 5. Germline V lookup: CDR1 SGHTA, CDR2 FQGNSA. The CDR3 is 14 amino acids.

This sequence joins TRBV7-9 and TRBJ1-6, with 7 bases fitting TRBD1. V was pared by 0 bases and J by 9 bases, with 8 bases of the junction left unmatched. Germline V gene lookup returns CDR1 SEHNR and CDR2 FQNEAQ (reference sequence). The CDR3 runs 16 residues. The chain's CDR3 is CASSLAIYRGISPLHF. The CDR3 nucleotides are TGTGCCAGCAGCTTAGCGATTTACAGGGGAATTTCACCCCTCCACTTT.

Only a few counts were recorded for this clone. The V and J genes are TRBV18 and TRBJ1-1, with unresolved D. V was shortened by 3 bases and J by 3 bases, with 8 bases between the two germline ends. The CDR3 runs to 13 residues. Germline-derived CDR1 and CDR2 are KGHSH and LQKENI. CDR3 in amino acids: CASSPGLDTEAFF. The CDR3 nucleotides read TGTGCCAGCTCACCCGGGCTGGACACTGAAGCTTTCTTT.

The V and J genes are TRBV4-3 and TRBJ2-3; tentatively, D is TRBD1 or TRBD2 (6 bases each). The CDR3 covers 16 residues. CDR1 LGHNA and CDR2 YSLEER come from the germline V gene. V dropped 0 bases and J dropped 5 bases, with 15 bases sitting between them. In DNA form, the CDR3 reads TGCGCCAGCAGCCAAGAGGGTAGGGGGGTGATAGATACGCAGTATTTT. Its translation is CASSQEGRGVIDTQYF.

This chain joins TRBV28 and TRBJ1-4; the D is unclear. Trimming took 3 bases from V and 2 from J, leaving 16 bases between them. This CDR3 spans 17 amino acids. CDR1 and CDR2 (germline): MDHEN, SYDVKM. CDR3 DNA sequence: TGTGCCAGCAGTTTCCAGGAAGGACTTGGGACTAATGAAAAACTGTTTTTT. Translated: CASSFQEGLGTNEKLFF.

V usage is TRBV5-1 and J usage is TRBJ1-2; 9 bases fit TRBD1. Trimming at V came to 2 bases and at J to 2 bases, leaving 4 bases not matched to a gene. The CDR3 totals 15 residues. Germline V gene data show CDR1 as SGHRS and CDR2 as YFSETQ. The CDR3 reads CASSFRGTGNYGYTF. The CDR3 DNA reads as TGCGCCAGCAGCTTCCGCGGGACAGGGAACTATGGCTACACCTTC.

CDR3 DNA: TGTGCCACCAAAGTCGGTTACTCTGGAAACACCATATATTTT. It translates to CATKVGYSGNTIYF. The V and J genes are TRBV6-5 and TRBJ1-3; no reliable D call. Germline lookup yields CDR1 MNHEY and CDR2 SVGAGI. Trimming left V 10 bases short and J 0 bases short, with 13 bases between. The CDR3 spans 14 residues.